These T cell receptor beta chains were read from a single sample in a study of T-cell memory formation after mild COVID-19. TCRdb recomputed calls from the 5' RACE reads with MiXCR, one row per CDR3 protein. The table records 500,000 to 600,000 distinct CDR3 sequences, roughly 18% of them present only once. Sequencing was carried out using PBMCs or a T cell subset sorted from them (not recorded which). The receptors originated from an adult woman who had mild COVID-19 (a few samples of this study predate the infection). Cell type and time point are not known. CDR3s include the opening cysteine and the closing phenylalanine or tryptophan. A D gene is named only where the DNA matches it firmly. Clone sizes are given selectively: once, few, many, or a class where the clone is expanded.

d_gene	j_gene	abundance	v_gene	CDR3aa	CDR3nt
-	TRBJ2-7	-	TRBV11-1	CASSQTLTFSYEQYF	TGTGCCAGCAGTCAAACGCTGACATTCTCCTACGAGCAGTACTTC
-	TRBJ2-3	few	TRBV10-3	CAIHTSLQDTQYF	TGTGCCATCCACACTAGCCTCCAGGATACGCAGTATTTT
TRBD1	TRBJ1-1	-	TRBV24-1	CATKGTGAYTEAFF	TGTGCCACCAAGGGGACAGGGGCCTACACTGAAGCTTTCTTT
-	TRBJ2-3	few	TRBV24-1	CATSDLGLTDTQYF	TGTGCCACCAGTGATTTGGGACTCACAGATACGCAGTATTTT
-	TRBJ2-1	few	TRBV19	CASSIEPVWDYNEQFF	TGTGCCAGTAGTATAGAGCCCGTCTGGGACTACAATGAGCAGTTCTTC
TRBD2	TRBJ2-3	-	TRBV2	CASSYGREVTQYF	TGTGCCAGCAGTTACGGACGGGAGGTTACGCAGTATTTT
-	TRBJ2-2	many	TRBV7-2	CASSLGVARTGELFF	TGTGCCAGCAGCTTAGGTGTCGCGCGCACCGGGGAGCTGTTTTTT
-	TRBJ1-3	few	TRBV3-1	CASSQVTVSGNTIYF	TGTGCCAGCAGCCAAGTCACCGTCTCTGGAAACACCATATATTTT
TRBD2	TRBJ2-1	-	TRBV30	CAWMGLAGGKQFF	TGTGCCTGGATGGGACTAGCGGGGGGGAAGCAGTTCTTC
-	TRBJ2-2	few	TRBV7-9	CASSLVGDNTGELFF	TGTGCCAGCAGCTTAGTCGGGGACAACACCGGGGAGCTGTTTTTT
-	TRBJ2-1	many	TRBV29-1	CSVEQAYNEQFF	TGCAGCGTTGAACAGGCTTACAATGAGCAGTTCTTC
TRBD1	TRBJ1-1	few	TRBV29-1	CSGQRQGSGVNTEAFF	TGCAGCGGTCAACGACAGGGTTCAGGGGTGAACACTGAAGCTTTCTTT
-	TRBJ1-2	-	TRBV19	CSSSYGVGYGYTF	TGTTCCAGTAGTTACGGTGTCGGCTATGGCTACACCTTC
TRBD2	TRBJ2-5	few	TRBV4-2	CASSQGGGLETQYF	TGTGCCAGCAGCCAAGGCGGGGGGTTGGAGACCCAGTACTTC
TRBD1	TRBJ1-1	once	TRBV9	CASSPFGTANTEAFF	TGTGCCAGCAGCCCATTCGGGACAGCGAACACTGAAGCTTTCTTT
-	TRBJ1-2	few	TRBV15	CATSGGINYGYTF	TGTGCCACCAGCGGCGGGATTAACTATGGCTACACCTTC
-	TRBJ2-6	-	TRBV7-2	CATPGWGANVLTF	TGTGCGACACCTGGCTGGGGGGCCAACGTCCTGACTTTC
-	TRBJ2-5	few	TRBV12-3/TRBV12-4	CASSALQGSQETQYF	TGTGCCAGCAGTGCTCTACAGGGATCACAAGAGACCCAGTACTTC
TRBD1	TRBJ1-3	few	TRBV7-8	CASSSGQGMAGNTIYF	TGTGCCAGCAGCTCCGGACAGGGGATGGCTGGAAACACCATATATTTT
-	TRBJ2-2	few	TRBV28	CASRTRVPVTGELFF	TGTGCCAGCAGGACACGAGTCCCCGTCACCGGGGAGCTGTTTTTT
-	TRBJ2-7	few	TRBV4-1	CASSLGTGMYEQYF	TGCGCCAGCAGCCTGGGAACAGGGATGTACGAGCAGTACTTC
TRBD2	TRBJ2-7	-	TRBV7-6	CASSSKRDYTDEQYF	TGTGCCAGCAGCTCCAAGAGGGACTACACCGACGAGCAGTACTTC
TRBD1	TRBJ2-3	few	TRBV11-2	CASSFVTGSPTDTQYF	TGTGCCAGCAGCTTCGTGACAGGGAGCCCCACAGATACGCAGTATTTT
-	TRBJ1-5	few	TRBV7-9	CASSSISTGFMDQPQHF	TGTGCCAGCAGCTCAATCAGCACAGGGTTTATGGATCAGCCCCAGCATTTT
TRBD2	TRBJ2-2	few	TRBV18	CASSPEASGRAGTGELFF	TGTGCCAGCTCACCAGAAGCTAGCGGGAGGGCCGGCACCGGGGAGCTGTTTTTT
TRBD1	TRBJ1-2	few	TRBV7-8	CASSLERQGLYGYTF	TGTGCCAGCAGCTTAGAGAGACAGGGGCTCTATGGCTACACCTTC
TRBD2	TRBJ2-3	few	TRBV20-1	CSARTGTSGTTDTQYF	TGCAGTGCTCGGACAGGGACTAGCGGGACTACAGATACGCAGTATTTT
TRBD2	TRBJ2-1	-	TRBV4-1	CASSQAQAGDTYNEQFF	TGCGCCAGCAGCCAAGCACAAGCGGGGGACACGTACAATGAGCAGTTCTTC
-	TRBJ2-3	-	TRBV25-1	CASSESGVAVGAGTQYF	TGTGCCAGCAGTGAATCCGGGGTAGCGGTGGGGGCGGGAACGCAGTATTTT
-	TRBJ1-5	-	TRBV12-3/TRBV12-4	CASIGQLNQPQHF	TGTGCCAGCATTGGACAGCTCAATCAGCCCCAGCATTTT
-	TRBJ1-1	few	TRBV20-1	CSARPGTLNTEAFF	TGCAGTGCCAGACCCGGGACACTGAACACTGAAGCTTTCTTT
-	TRBJ2-4	-	TRBV7-2	CASSRRRGTENIQYF	TGTGCCAGCAGCCGACGGCGGGGTACCGAAAACATTCAGTACTTC
TRBD2	TRBJ2-1	few	TRBV14	CASSPPPSGTSGHEQFF	TGTGCCAGCAGCCCACCCCCCTCCGGGACTAGCGGCCATGAGCAGTTCTTC
-	TRBJ2-1	-	TRBV5-6	CASRHQGGQHDEQFF	TGTGCCAGCAGGCACCAGGGGGGGCAGCACGATGAGCAGTTCTTC
TRBD2	TRBJ2-3	once	TRBV7-9	CASSPRLAAQTDTQYF	TGTGCCAGCAGCCCACGACTAGCAGCACAAACAGATACGCAGTATTTT
TRBD2	TRBJ2-7	-	TRBV4-2	CASSQYWSSGRGHEQYF	TGTGCCAGCAGCCAATACTGGAGTAGCGGGAGAGGTCACGAGCAGTACTTC
TRBD2	TRBJ2-5	-	TRBV29-1	CSFSGGQETQYF	TGCAGCTTCTCGGGGGGCCAAGAGACCCAGTACTTC
TRBD2	TRBJ2-2	-	TRBV2	CASSVSGGGTGELFF	TGTGCCAGCAGTGTTAGCGGGGGGGGCACCGGGGAGCTGTTTTTT
-	TRBJ2-6	few	TRBV19	CASSIDIKTSGANVLTF	TGTGCCAGTAGTATAGATATCAAGACCTCTGGGGCCAACGTCCTGACTTTC
-	TRBJ2-3	-	TRBV6-1	CASSEQGGRTYTQYF	TGTGCCAGCAGTGAACAAGGTGGAAGGACTTATACGCAGTATTTT
-	TRBJ2-2	-	TRBV12-3/TRBV12-4	CASSEGRGWTWELFF	TGTGCCAGCAGTGAGGGTAGGGGTTGGACCTGGGAGCTGTTTTTT
TRBD2	TRBJ2-3	-	TRBV7-9	CASSLGTGLGAQDTQYF	TGTGCCAGCAGCTTAGGTACGGGACTAGGGGCCCAAGATACGCAGTATTTT
-	TRBJ2-1	few	TRBV5-1	CASSQPGTFNEQFF	TGCGCCAGCAGCCAGCCCGGGACCTTCAATGAGCAGTTCTTC
-	TRBJ1-4	few	TRBV7-2	CASSLGLVFNEKLFF	TGTGCCAGCAGCTTAGGATTAGTATTCAATGAAAAACTGTTTTTT
-	TRBJ1-5	-	TRBV5-1	CASSFAGDSNQPQHF	TGCGCCAGCAGCTTTGCCGGGGATAGCAATCAGCCCCAGCATTTT
-	TRBJ1-1	few	TRBV12-3/TRBV12-4	CASVYGTEAFF	TGTGCCAGCGTTTACGGCACTGAAGCTTTCTTT
-	TRBJ1-5	few	TRBV6-5	CASSYGVGGQPQHF	TGTGCCAGCAGTTACGGGGTGGGGGGTCAGCCCCAGCATTTT
TRBD2	TRBJ2-5	-	TRBV9	CASSSMGLGSTQYF	TGTGCCAGCAGCTCTATGGGACTAGGGTCGACCCAGTACTTC
TRBD1	TRBJ1-2	-	TRBV6-2/TRBV6-3	CASRGGQDWDGYTF	TGTGCCAGCAGGGGGGGACAGGACTGGGATGGCTACACCTTC
-	TRBJ1-2	-	TRBV7-9	CASSFPGDYGYTF	TGTGCCAGCAGCTTTCCAGGGGACTATGGCTACACCTTC
-	TRBJ1-2	-	TRBV6-2/TRBV6-3	CASSNGGLYGYTF	TGTGCCAGCAGCAACGGGGGACTCTATGGCTACACCTTC
TRBD2	TRBJ2-2	few	TRBV3-1	CASSQPAGLAGGPGTGELFF	TGTGCCAGCAGCCAACCCGCAGGGCTAGCGGGGGGGCCGGGCACCGGGGAGCTGTTTTTT
TRBD2	TRBJ2-1	-	TRBV9	CASSVGLAGNNEQFF	TGTGCCAGCAGCGTTGGACTAGCCGGGAACAATGAGCAGTTCTTC
-	TRBJ2-5	-	TRBV6-6	CASSTSEVETQYF	TGTGCCAGCAGTACAAGTGAAGTCGAGACCCAGTACTTC
-	TRBJ2-1	few	TRBV20-1	CSASTSLDYNEQFF	TGCAGTGCTAGTACATCTTTAGATTACAATGAGCAGTTCTTC
-	TRBJ2-7	-	TRBV2	CASTVGLLSHEQYF	TGTGCCAGCACCGTGGGACTCCTTTCCCACGAGCAGTACTTC
TRBD2	TRBJ2-1	-	TRBV5-5	CASIPAGSTYHEQFF	TGTGCCAGCATCCCAGCGGGATCCACCTACCATGAGCAGTTCTTC
-	TRBJ1-1	once	TRBV6-6	CASSYGEGAPEAFF	TGTGCCAGCAGTTACGGTGAGGGTGCACCTGAAGCTTTCTTT
-	TRBJ2-7	-	TRBV6-2/TRBV6-3	CASSSYGEARHPYEQYF	TGTGCCAGCAGTTCCTATGGGGAGGCGAGACATCCTTACGAGCAGTACTTC